This T cell receptor beta chain came from a study of T cell responses to AZD1222 COVID-19 vaccine. Trimming shortened V by 1 base and J by 2 bases, and 15 bases separated the two germline ends. Germline-derived CDR1 and CDR2 are SGDLS and YYNGEE. The CDR3 covers 16 residues. As to this clone: Its antigen is not known.

Study-level results: Females made up more of the donors, who were largely white British, and clonal diversity may have come out too low. Two AZD1222 administrations were followed by greater Spike-specific TCR breadth and depth.

Pooled together were second doses at about 4 or about 12 weeks. Profiling relied on immunoSEQ multiplex PCR, and the TCRdb table lists in-frame clones only, not all of them. The table shows 90,000 to 130,000 clones, with more than 90% occurring only once. This receptor was taken from an adult who received the AZD1222 COVID-19 vaccine. Specimen: peripheral blood, collected 28 days after the second AZD1222 dose. The chain uses TRBV9 and TRBJ2-5; TRBD1 or TRBD2 may be the D gene (5 bases each). The CDR3 DNA reads as TGTGCCAGCAGCGTAAACCCCGGGACGGTGCAAGAGACCCAGTACTTC. Translation gives CASSVNPGTVQETQYF.